This T cell receptor (beta chain) was recovered during a study of identical twins. Germline V lookup: CDR1 LGHNT, CDR2 FRNRAP. V was cut by 7 bases and J by 7 bases, with 14 bases left in between. This CDR3 contains 13 residues. From the 5' RACE reads, TCRdb called clonotypes with MiXCR, one entry per CDR3 protein. The top ten hold more than 0.8% of the sample, which has fewer than 550,000 distinct CDR3 sequences, roughly an eighth seen once. This clonotype was observed at least ten times. The same specimen was also included in a second study, on yellow fever vaccine responses in identical twins.

The clonotype originates from a young woman in good health. This rearrangement joins TRBV12-5 to TRBJ2-1, with D possibly matching TRBD2 (7 bases). The sequenced material came from CD4+ T cells sorted from blood. The CDR3 is CASVGGAGNEQFF. CDR3 in DNA: TGTGCTAGTGTGGGGGGGGCTGGAAATGAGCAGTTCTTC.